These 2 T cell receptor beta chains originate from one sample sequenced in a study of blood T cell repertoires in COVID-19. Profiling relied on immunoSEQ multiplex PCR, and the TCRdb table lists in-frame clones only, not all of them. The table includes about 160,000 clones, approximately 87% detected once. The sample comprised PBMCs or T cells enriched from blood (not recorded which). Receptors originate from a woman aged 45-65 years who had recovered from COVID-19.

V usage is TRBV9 and J usage is TRBJ2-3; TRBD2 matches at 9 bases. The V segment lost 4 bases and the J segment 0 bases; nucleotides outside the gene matches: 3. Germline CDR1 reads SGDLS; CDR2 reads YYNGEE. The CDR3 length is 15 residues. The CDR3 nucleotides read TGTGCCAGCAGCAGCGGGAGGATTAGCACAGATACGCAGTATTTT. Translating gives CASSSGRISTDTQYF. The full variable domain, completed using reference TRBV9 and TRBJ2-3, is DSGVTQTPKHLITATGQRVTLRCSPRSGDLSVYWYQQSLDQGLQFLIQYYNGEERAKGNILERFSAQQFPDLHSELNLSSLELGDSALYFCASSSGRISTDTQYFGPGTRLTVL.

The chain is built from TRBV6-6 and TRBJ2-2; the D gene is possibly TRBD2 (5 bases). The V end lost 2 bases, the J end lost 3 bases, and 10 bases lay between the germline ends. CDR3 length: 15 amino acids. Germline V CDR1 and CDR2: MNHNY, SVGAGI (reference sequence). The CDR3 spells CASSYPGWDTGELFF. As DNA, the CDR3 is TGTGCCAGCAGTTACCCGGGATGGGACACCGGGGAGCTGTTTTTT.